This T cell receptor (beta chain) was observed in a study of OX40 agonist ivuxolimab in advanced cancers. The CDR3 extends over 13 amino acids. The germline V gene has CDR1 SQVTM and CDR2 ANQGSEA. V dropped 4 bases and J dropped 1 base, with 10 bases sitting between them. Assay: immunoSEQ multiplex PCR; the TCRdb copy retains only in-frame clones and omits some. The profile shows 60,000 to 100,000 clones, roughly 87% of them singletons. This sequence originates from an adult with an advanced solid tumor such as melanoma, head and neck, liver or kidney cancer. V and J are TRBV29-1 and TRBJ1-1; tentative D call: TRBD1 (6 bases). The sequencing here drew on CD4+ or CD8+ T cells sorted from blood, taken in a trial of the OX40 agonist ivuxolimab. The CDR3 loop is CSVAGVRNTEAFF. In nucleotides, the CDR3 is TGCAGCGTTGCAGGGGTCCGGAACACTGAAGCTTTCTTT.